This TCR beta chain was obtained from a study of cytomegalovirus exposure and HLA in healthy donors. Turning to the study itself: The study's early data release held roughly 91 million unique TCRs from HLA-typed donors. Study-wide results and limits: A later analysis reported that several of the most significant clusters appeared to be linked to common viral pathogens, among them Epstein-Barr virus. Through in vitro validation, a few CMV-associated chains were shown to be specific for CMV antigens.

The CDR3 has 16 residues. Germline CDR1 is SNHLY and CDR2 is FYNNEI. Trimming took 4 bases from V and 6 from J; bases not matched to a gene: 9. Concerning this clone itself: Its antigen is undetermined.

The PCR made use of 60 Vbeta and 13 Jbeta primers. Using immunoSEQ multiplex PCR, the repertoire was profiled, and TCRdb retains in-frame clones only, with some absent. The sample consists of 150,000 to 200,000 clones, roughly four fifths of them appearing once. As for the donors, each was a healthy bone marrow donor. The chain uses TRBV2 and TRBJ2-1, with 10 bases fitting TRBD1. Sequenced: PBMCs. The receptor was isolated from a young man in good health and CMV-seronegative. This CDR3 reads CASSVWGQGPANEQFF. The CDR3 nucleotides are TGTGCCAGCAGTGTTTGGGGACAGGGGCCCGCCAATGAGCAGTTCTTC. Together with reference TRBV2 and TRBJ2-1, the CDR3 gives the full variable domain: EPEVTQTPSHQVTQMGQEVILRCVPISNHLYFYWYRQILGQKVEFLVSFYNNEISEKSEIFDDQFSVERPDGSNFTLKIRSTKLEDSAMYFCASSVWGQGPANEQFFGPGTRLTVL.